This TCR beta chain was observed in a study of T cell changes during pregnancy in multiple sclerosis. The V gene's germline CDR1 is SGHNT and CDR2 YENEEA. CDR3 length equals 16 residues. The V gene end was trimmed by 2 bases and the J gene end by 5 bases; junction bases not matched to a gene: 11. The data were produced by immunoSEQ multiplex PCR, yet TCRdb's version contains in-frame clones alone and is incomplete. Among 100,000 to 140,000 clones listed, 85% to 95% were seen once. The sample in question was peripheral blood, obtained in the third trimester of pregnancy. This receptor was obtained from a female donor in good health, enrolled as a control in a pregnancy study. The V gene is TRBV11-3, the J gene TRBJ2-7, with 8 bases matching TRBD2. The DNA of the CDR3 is TGTGCCAGCAGCTTAAACCCCTTGCGGGGGGTTAACGAGCAGTACTTC. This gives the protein CASSLNPLRGVNEQYF.